A selection of T cell receptor beta chains follows, all from one sample in a study of cytomegalovirus exposure and HLA in healthy donors. Sequencing used immunoSEQ multiplex PCR; TCRdb keeps in-frame clones, though not all of them. Of about 130,000 clones in the sample, about 74% are singletons; the top ten hold approximately 6.3%. Sequencing input: PBMCs. These TCRs come from a man aged 40-50 years in good health and CMV-seropositive. The CDR3 runs from the conserved cysteine through the conserved F or W. The D gene is left open where the match is weak. Rows give clone size only sometimes, using once, few, many, or a class for an expanded clone.

J gene: TRBJ2-1
V gene: TRBV7-9
clone size: .
D gene: .
CDR3 protein: CASSLAGGYEQFF
CDR3 DNA: TGTGCCAGCAGCCTGGCTGGGGGCTATGAGCAGTTCTTC

J gene: TRBJ2-3
V gene: TRBV5-1
clone size: few
D gene: .
CDR3 protein: CASSARLDDTQYF
CDR3 DNA: TGCGCCAGCAGCGCAAGACTTGACGATACGCAGTATTTT

J gene: TRBJ2-1
V gene: TRBV13
clone size: .
D gene: TRBD1
CDR3 protein: CASSLGTGFEQFF
CDR3 DNA: TGTGCCAGCAGCTTAGGGACAGGGTTTGAGCAGTTCTTC

J gene: TRBJ2-7
V gene: TRBV2
clone size: .
D gene: .
CDR3 protein: CASMLREQYF
CDR3 DNA: TGTGCCAGCATGTTGCGCGAGCAGTACTTC

J gene: TRBJ2-1
V gene: TRBV6-9
clone size: .
D gene: TRBD1
CDR3 protein: CASNPGQGNNEQFF
CDR3 DNA: TGTGCCAGCAATCCGGGACAGGGAAACAATGAGCAGTTCTTC

J gene: TRBJ1-5
V gene: TRBV7-8
clone size: .
D gene: .
CDR3 protein: CASSRVGQRNQPQHF
CDR3 DNA: TGTGCCAGCAGCCGCGTGGGACAACGCAATCAGCCCCAGCATTTT

J gene: TRBJ2-6
V gene: TRBV30
clone size: .
D gene: .
CDR3 protein: CAWSAGVSLSGANVLTF
CDR3 DNA: TGTGCCTGGAGTGCGGGGGTCTCCCTCTCTGGGGCCAACGTCCTGACTTTC

J gene: TRBJ2-1
V gene: TRBV27
clone size: .
D gene: TRBD2
CDR3 protein: CASSLGRTSGYNEQFF
CDR3 DNA: TGTGCCAGCAGTTTGGGTCGGACTAGCGGTTACAATGAGCAGTTCTTC

J gene: TRBJ1-3
V gene: TRBV10-3
clone size: .
D gene: TRBD1
CDR3 protein: CAIRSPGTGVGRLSGNTIYF
CDR3 DNA: TGTGCCATCAGGAGCCCGGGCACAGGGGTCGGACGGCTCTCTGGAAACACCATATATTTT

J gene: TRBJ1-6
V gene: TRBV2
clone size: .
D gene: TRBD1
CDR3 protein: CASAGGQGASSPLHF
CDR3 DNA: TGTGCCTCAGCAGGCGGGCAGGGGGCTAGTTCACCCCTCCACTTT

J gene: TRBJ2-5
V gene: TRBV7-7
clone size: .
D gene: .
CDR3 protein: CASSPVAGNQETQYF
CDR3 DNA: TGTGCTAGCAGCCCCGTGGCGGGGAACCAAGAGACCCAGTACTTC

J gene: TRBJ1-1
V gene: TRBV30
clone size: .
D gene: TRBD1
CDR3 protein: CASRGPSTEAFF
CDR3 DNA: TGTGCCAGCAGGGGGCCCAGCACTGAAGCTTTCTTT

J gene: TRBJ2-1
V gene: TRBV5-6
clone size: .
D gene: .
CDR3 protein: CASSPAGLASYNEQFF
CDR3 DNA: TGTGCCAGCAGCCCGGCAGGGCTAGCGTCCTACAATGAGCAGTTCTTC

J gene: TRBJ2-7
V gene: TRBV10-1
clone size: .
D gene: .
CDR3 protein: CASSDSPGSEQYF
CDR3 DNA: TGCGCCAGCAGTGATTCCCCAGGCTCGGAGCAGTACTTC

J gene: TRBJ2-7
V gene: TRBV15
clone size: .
D gene: TRBD1
CDR3 protein: CATSSSPGQGYEQYF
CDR3 DNA: TGTGCCACCAGCAGCTCGCCGGGACAGGGTTACGAGCAGTACTTC

J gene: TRBJ1-2
V gene: TRBV5-4
clone size: .
D gene: .
CDR3 protein: CASSLDRAYGYTF
CDR3 DNA: TGTGCCAGCAGCTTGGACAGAGCATATGGCTACACCTTC